This TCR beta chain was profiled in a study of shared clonotypes between healthy human individuals (dated by TCRdb to 2018 to 2020). For context, the study as a whole: The cohort included three men and a couple of women between 18 and 49 years of age. For each donor, CD4 naive and CD4 memory were each given three plates, CD8 naive was given two plates, and CD8 memory was given one plate. To estimate repertoire size and how much clonotypes are shared between individuals, the study performed deep sequencing of blood TCR repertoires from a few healthy adults. To increase sequencing depth and limit assay-specific biases, TCR repertoire library preparation and sequencing were carried out by different laboratories using diverse techniques. Between about 0.9 and 8.9 billion PBMCs per donor were obtained by leukapheresis. The full study reports these points: Compared with non-shared clonotypes, clonotypes shared by all four sorted-subset donors had higher generation probabilities. Sampling was limited to blood, and TCR repertoires in tissue likely differ from TCR repertoires in blood. Incomplete sequencing was indicated by rarefaction of sorted-subset datasets, despite the large sequencing depth. Sharing across several donors was observed for approximately 4.6% of naive CD4, over 3% of naive CD8, roughly 2.4% of memory CD4, and about 0.38% of memory CD8 clonotypes. The genetic and exposure-history diversity represented was limited by the small number of donors. Estimated clonotype richness was generally larger for naive than for memory subsets. Based on pairwise subsampling, the degree of clonotype sharing among donors was expected to be affected by sequencing depth.

TCR CDR3 regions were amplified from genomic DNA by multiplex PCR using the deep immunoSEQ assay. Extracted genomic DNA from each cell subset was distributed evenly across all wells of several immunoSEQ 96-well plates, and each plate was treated as a replicate. Each replicate PCR for sorted subsets received roughly 0.2 ug genomic DNA, equal to roughly 30,000 T cell genomes. Purified libraries were quantified with a Qubit 3.0 fluorometer, sized on a Bioanalyzer 2100, and re-quantified with the KAPA Library Quantification kit. Every immunoSEQ 96-well plate was sequenced on a separate single-read 150-cycle Illumina NextSeq 550 flow cell. The study's processing was this. Because the immunoSEQ output held only junctional sequences and lacked quality scores, the filtering could not match the filtering applied to full-length reads. To assign V/J genes and CDR3, sequences were annotated using PyIR, a Python wrapper for IgBLAST v1.9, with IMGT germline references. Reads were removed for weak V/J assignments (E-value above 1e-6), missing CDR3, stop codons, out-of-frame junctions, or ambiguous translated residues. V3J clonotypes were defined as sequences sharing the same inferred V gene, J gene, and CDR3 amino acid sequence. To compute the percentage overlap between repertoires, the number of shared unique clonotypes was divided by the size of the smaller repertoire. Repertoire richness was assessed with RTK rarefaction, the Chao1 estimator, and Recon v2.1 estimates of unobserved clonotypes. For all TCRbeta clonotypes obtained by the gDNA method from four donors, generation probabilities were computed with OLGA. TCRdb limited this immuneACCESS table to in-frame rearrangements with V and J called. A share of clones is missing; checked studies link under half to unresolved V genes, and the rest is unexplained. That table is the source of V, J and clone size, and D and trimming were worked out from the DNA. For this sample there are 2 million to 2.5 million clones; 85% to 95% appear just once. Approximately 1.7% of the sample rests with the top ten.

CD8 naive samples were obtained by positive selection for CCR7 among CD45RO-negative cells, yielding a CD45RA+CCR7+ population from which TemRA cells were excluded. The donors were healthy, HIV-negative adults who had no recently reported acute infections or vaccinations. Every donor was a Caucasian adult residing in Nashville, Tennessee, USA. Blood was obtained by leukapheresis, after which PBMCs were separated by Ficoll-Histopaque density gradient centrifugation and cryopreserved in liquid nitrogen vapor phase. Analytical flow cytometry was used to check the purity and quantity of every magnetically sorted T cell population. Each sorted fraction had its genomic DNA isolated and then quantified by UV absorbance on a Nanodrop 2000c. From V the trimming removes 2 bases and from J it removes 1 base, while the gene matches leave 8 bases of the junction unaccounted for. The CDR3 runs 18 residues from the cysteine to the phenylalanine. The retained sequence is limited to the CDR3, 54 bases, with the frame set at the first base. CDR1 is given as MNHEY and CDR2 as SMNVEV, both from the germline V gene (reference sequence).

A note on this clone: Its recognized antigen is unknown. Base qualities are not recorded, but no much larger clone differs from it by a single base.

Specimen: naive CD8+ T cells from PBMCs. This specimen's cell subset or site label, interpreted: CD45RA+CCR7+. Here the chain combines TRBV27 and TRBJ2-1, with 10 central nucleotides matching TRBD2. The sequence derives from a man aged 18 to 35 in good health. Some clones in this sample may be carry-over from other donors' samples. The nucleotide sequence reads TGTGCCAGCAGTTTAAACCCCACGGGACTAGCGTCCTACAATGAGCAGTTCTTC. Its amino acids are CASSLNPTGLASYNEQFF.